This T cell receptor (beta chain) originates from a study of blood T cell repertoires in COVID-19. Under the authors' procedure: Reference gene primer amplification gave estimated nucleated cell counts. The protocol was immunoSEQ multiplex PCR, while the TCRdb copy is restricted to in-frame clones and leaves out a portion. That table supplies the V and J calls and clone size; D and trimming were determined from the DNA. Here the sample spans 200,000 to 300,000 clones, around 83% being singletons. V was trimmed by 1 base and J by 2 bases, leaving 23 bases between them. CDR1 is LGHDT, CDR2 YNNKEL, per germline (reference sequence). This CDR3 comprises 19 residues.

Sequencing was done on a sample of peripheral blood. V is TRBV3-1 (or the pseudogene TRBV3-2) and J is TRBJ1-2; the D gene is possibly TRBD1 (6 bases). The clonotype comes from a middle-aged woman who had recovered from COVID-19. The CDR3 is CASSQALGGANRNNYGYTF. The CDR3 DNA sequence: TGTGCCAGCAGCCAAGCCCTGGGGGGGGCGAACAGAAACAACTATGGCTACACCTTC.